Below, 9 T cell receptor beta chains from the same sample are listed, as sequenced in a study of T-cell memory formation after mild COVID-19. Each CDR3 protein gets one entry after TCRdb re-called the 5' RACE reads with MiXCR. Of over 45,000 distinct CDR3 sequences listed, approximately 9.1% were seen once; the top ten hold approximately 12%. The sequenced material came from PBMCs or a T cell subset sorted from them (not recorded which). Source of these receptors: an adult woman who had mild COVID-19 (a few samples of this study predate the infection). Cell type and time point are not known.

This clonotype was seen ten or more times. The chain links TRBV7-6 to TRBJ2-3, with TRBD2 identical over 8 bases. CDR1 and CDR2 (germline): SGHVS, FNYEAQ. V lost 6 bases to trimming and J lost 3 bases; unmatched junction nucleotides: 5. This CDR3 is built from 14 residues. Here the CDR3 DNA reads TGTGCCAGCAGAGCGGGAGTAGGGACAGATACGCAGTATTTT. Translated: CASRAGVGTDTQYF.

The sample holds many counts of this clonotype. The J gene is TRBJ2-7, the V gene TRBV6-5, with D unresolved. Trimming pared 0 bases from V and 2 bases from J, leaving 8 bases between. Per germline, CDR1 MNHEY and CDR2 SVGAGI. This CDR3 is built from 14 residues. The CDR3 sequence is CASSYSPPPYEQYF. The CDR3 region has the DNA TGTGCCAGCAGTTACTCGCCACCGCCCTACGAGCAGTACTTC.

This clonotype has at least ten counts. The chain recombines TRBV6-2 or TRBV6-3 with TRBJ2-2, with D maybe TRBD2 (5 bases). V lost 6 bases and J lost 7, with 12 bases in between. This CDR3 has 13 amino acids. The germline V gene has CDR1 MNHEY and CDR2 SVGEGT. CDR3 nucleotide sequence: TGTGCCAGCAGGCCTGGAGGTTTCGGGGAGCTGTTTTTT. Amino acids: CASRPGGFGELFF.

The chain has TRBV16 and TRBJ1-4; 7 bases match TRBD1. CDR1 and CDR2 (germline): KGHSY, FQNENV. V shed 2 bases, J shed 2 bases, and the junction held 5 bases outside the gene matches. This CDR3 has 16 amino acids. CDR3 in amino acids: CASSQLPGQTNEKLFF. CDR3 nucleotide sequence: TGTGCCAGCAGCCAACTCCCGGGACAGACTAATGAAAAACTGTTTTTT.

In this sample, this clonotype turned up a few times. The chain links TRBV11-2 to TRBJ1-2, with D uncertain. The CDR3 runs 12 residues. Germline CDR1 reads SGHAT; CDR2 reads FQNNGV. V gave up 4 bases and J gave up 4 bases, with 7 bases separating them. The DNA of the CDR3 is TGTGCCAGCAGCTCAAGGGTCTATGGCTACACCTTC. Translated: CASSSRVYGYTF.

In this sample, this clonotype turned up a few times. The chain carries TRBV2 and TRBJ2-7; 8 bases map to TRBD1. The J segment lost 1 base and the V segment lost 8 bases, leaving 10 bases of the junction unmatched. Germline lookup yields CDR1 SNHLY and CDR2 FYNNEI. The CDR3 consists of 15 residues. CDR3 in DNA: TGTGCCAGCGGCCCGGGACAGGTTGGGTCCTACGAGCAGTACTTC. Translated, it gives CASGPGQVGSYEQYF.

V usage is TRBV4-2 and J usage is TRBJ2-2; D unresolved. With 1 base removed from V and 4 bases from J, the gap between germline ends came to 10 bases. In germline, CDR1 is LGHNA, CDR2 YNFKEQ. This CDR3 contains 15 residues. Here the CDR3 DNA reads TGTGCCAGCAGCCAAGTCGGGCCCGGCACCGGGGAGCTGTTTTTT. As protein: CASSQVGPGTGELFF.

At least ten counts were recorded for this clonotype. The V and J genes are TRBV29-1 and TRBJ1-1, with TRBD1 as a possible D gene (6 bases). This CDR3 is built from 13 residues. From germline, CDR1 is SQVTM and CDR2 ANQGSEA. The V and J ends lost 7 bases and 6 bases respectively, with 18 bases between them. The CDR3 DNA reads as TGCAGCGCCCACCGGGGGGGCGCGTCTGAAGCTTTCTTT. The encoded protein is CSAHRGGASEAFF.

This clonotype was seen only a few times. The chain uses TRBV11-2 and TRBJ1-4, with D perhaps matching TRBD1 (6 bases). The CDR3 totals 14 residues. Germline-derived CDR1 and CDR2 are SGHAT and FQNNGV. V lost 5 bases, J lost 5 bases, and 12 bases lay in between. CDR3 in DNA: TGTGCCAGCAGCACCTCCACAGGGAATGAAAAACTGTTTTTT. It is translated as CASSTSTGNEKLFF. The variable domain in full, completed from reference TRBV11-2 and TRBJ1-4, reads EAGVAQSPRYKIIEKRQSVAFWCNPISGHATLYWYQQILGQGPKLLIQFQNNGVVDDSQLPKDRFSAERLKGVDSTLKIQPAKLEDSAVYLCASSTSTGNEKLFFGSGTQLSVL.